These T cell receptor beta chains were read from a single sample in a study of PD-1 blockade in classical Hodgkin lymphoma. Repertoires were generated with immunoSEQ multiplex PCR, while TCRdb's copy carries only in-frame clones and drops some. The sample carries about 24,000 clones, around 84% recorded once. The sequencing here drew on peripheral blood mononuclear cells (PBMCs), taken before the fourth cycle of nivolumab. The receptor source for this set is a human donor with classical Hodgkin lymphoma. Both conserved end residues are part of each CDR3. Fields, in order: clone size, J gene, D gene, V gene, CDR3 length, CDR3 DNA, CDR3 protein. A D gene is named only where the DNA matches it firmly. Size is stated for part of the rows, as once, few or many counts, or as a class when the clone is expanded.

NA,TRBJ1-5,NA,TRBV4-3,14,TGCGCCAGCAGCCAAGGGACTGGGGGTCAGCCCCAGCATTTT,CASSQGTGGQPQHF
NA,TRBJ2-1,NA,TRBV28,14,TGTGCCAGCGGTCTGAGGTCCGGCTACAATGAGCAGTTCTTC,CASGLRSGYNEQFF
few,TRBJ1-2,NA,TRBV19,12,TGTGCCAGTAGTAAAAGGGCTAGTGGCTACACCTTC,CASSKRASGYTF
NA,TRBJ2-7,TRBD2,TRBV28,14,TGTGCCAGCAGTTTGCGGCTAGCGGGAGGCGAGCAGTACTTC,CASSLRLAGGEQYF
NA,TRBJ2-7,NA,TRBV7-8,14,TGTGCCAGCAGCGGGTGGGGGGCCTCCTACGAGCAGTACTTC,CASSGWGASYEQYF
NA,TRBJ2-1,TRBD2,TRBV28,16,TGTGCCAGCGGTGCCGGGCGGGAGGCCTCTCTCAATGAGCAGTTCTTC,CASGAGREASLNEQFF
few,TRBJ2-5,NA,TRBV9,14,TGTGCCAGCAGCGTGGGGCGTGGGGGAGAGACCCAGTACTTC,CASSVGRGGETQYF
NA,TRBJ2-7,TRBD1,TRBV5-1,14,TGCGCCAGCAGCTCGTCGGGACAGGGACTCGAGCAGTACTTC,CASSSSGQGLEQYF
NA,TRBJ2-3,TRBD1,TRBV27,15,TGTGCCAGCAGGTCCGGGACAGGGGGTTCAGATACGCAGTATTTT,CASRSGTGGSDTQYF
NA,TRBJ2-1,NA,TRBV6-5,15,TGTGCCAGCAGTTACGGGCAGAGCTCCTACAATGAGCAGTTCTTC,CASSYGQSSYNEQFF